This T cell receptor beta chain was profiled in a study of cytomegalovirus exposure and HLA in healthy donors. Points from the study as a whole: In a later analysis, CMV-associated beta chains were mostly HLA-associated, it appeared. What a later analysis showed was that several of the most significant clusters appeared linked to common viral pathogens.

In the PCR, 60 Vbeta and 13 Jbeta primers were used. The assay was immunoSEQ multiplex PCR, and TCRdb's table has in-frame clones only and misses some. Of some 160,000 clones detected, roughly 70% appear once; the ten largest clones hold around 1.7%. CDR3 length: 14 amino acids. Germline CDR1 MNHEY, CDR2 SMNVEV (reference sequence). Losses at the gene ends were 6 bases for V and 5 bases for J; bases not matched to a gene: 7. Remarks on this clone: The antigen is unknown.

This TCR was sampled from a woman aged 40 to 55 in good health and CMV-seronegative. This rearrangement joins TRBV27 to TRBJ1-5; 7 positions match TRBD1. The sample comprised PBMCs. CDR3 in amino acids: CASSPRGEYQPQHF. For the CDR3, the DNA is TGTGCCAGCAGCCCCAGGGGGGAATATCAGCCCCAGCATTTT.